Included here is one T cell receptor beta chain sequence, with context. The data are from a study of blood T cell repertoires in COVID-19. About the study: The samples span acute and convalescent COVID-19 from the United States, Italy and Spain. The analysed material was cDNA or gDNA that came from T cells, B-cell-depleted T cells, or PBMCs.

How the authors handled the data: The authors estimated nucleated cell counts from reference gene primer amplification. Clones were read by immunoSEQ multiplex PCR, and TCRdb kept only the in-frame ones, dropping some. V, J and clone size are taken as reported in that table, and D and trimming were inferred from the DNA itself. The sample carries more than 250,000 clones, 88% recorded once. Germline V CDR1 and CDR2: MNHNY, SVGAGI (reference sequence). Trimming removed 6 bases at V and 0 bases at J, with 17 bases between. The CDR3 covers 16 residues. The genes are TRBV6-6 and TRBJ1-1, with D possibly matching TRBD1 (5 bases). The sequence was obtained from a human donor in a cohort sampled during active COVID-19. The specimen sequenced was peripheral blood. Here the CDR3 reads CASRKDSNYMNTEAFF. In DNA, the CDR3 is TGTGCCAGCAGAAAAGACAGCAATTACATGAACACTGAAGCTTTCTTT.